Each of the 30 T cell receptor beta chains below was sequenced from the same sample in a study of T cell repertoires in cytomegalovirus infection. No cognate antigen is known for these TCRs. TCRdb passed the reads through MiXCR, listing each CDR3 protein once. The sample shows under 350,000 distinct CDR3 sequences, 22% of them seen only once. The source was cultured PBMCs, collected from culture after CMV antigen stimulation. Receptor source: a human donor in good health (CMV status not recorded). Some clones in this sample may be carry-over from other donors' samples.

The gene calls are TRBV27 and TRBJ1-6; TRBD1 might be the D (5 bases). The germline V gene has CDR1 MNHEY and CDR2 SMNVEV (reference sequence). The V gene lost 8 bases and the J gene lost 2 bases, with 7 bases spanning the gap. The CDR3 is 13 residues long. DNA for the CDR3: TGTGCCAGCCGACAGACCTATAATTCACCCCTCCACTTT. Translating gives CASRQTYNSPLHF.

This clonotype turned up a few times. The CDR3 DNA follows: TGCAGTGCTAGAGATCTAGACAGGGGGAACACCATATATTTT. Translating it yields CSARDLDRGNTIYF. The gene calls are TRBV20-1 and TRBJ1-3, with 9 bases identical to TRBD1. This CDR3 spans 14 amino acids. In germline, CDR1 is DFQATT, CDR2 SNEGSKA (reference sequence). Trimming cost V 0 bases and J 7 bases; bases outside gene matches: 4.

This chain connects TRBV7-6 to TRBJ1-5; TRBD1 matches 7 bases. The CDR3 totals 16 residues. Germline trimming cut 5 bases from V and 5 bases from J; bases unmatched to any gene: 12. The germline V gene has CDR1 SGHVS and CDR2 FNYEAQ. CDR3 DNA sequence: TGTGCCAGCAGCGAAAGACAGGGCAGAGGAGATCAGCCCCAGCATTTT. Translation: CASSERQGRGDQPQHF.

This clonotype has just a few counts. The CDR3 sequence: CASSSTREAFF. The CDR3 bases are TGTGCCAGCAGCTCGACACGTGAAGCTTTCTTT. The V and J genes are TRBV7-9 and TRBJ1-1; D ambiguous. Trimming removed 4 bases from V and 7 bases from J, with 7 bases in between. Germline CDR1 SEHNR, CDR2 FQNEAQ (reference sequence). The CDR3 is 11 amino acids.

This sequence joins TRBV4-3 and TRBJ2-1, with 8 bases fitting TRBD2. The CDR3 spans 16 residues. V was clipped by 0 bases and J by 10 bases; unmatched bases: 11. Germline-derived CDR1 and CDR2 are LGHNA and YSLEER. The CDR3 coding sequence is TGCGCCAGCAGCCAAGATTTCGGGGGGGCCATTCGAGAGCAGTTCTTC. It specifies CASSQDFGGAIREQFF.

This clonotype was observed at least ten times. The gene calls are TRBV7-2 and TRBJ1-1; D is undetermined. The germline V and J ends were trimmed by 5 bases and 0 bases, with 16 bases remaining between them. CDR1 is SGHTA and CDR2 is FQGNSA in the germline V gene. The CDR3 loop spans 16 amino acids. The CDR3 sequence is CASSPDTLPMNTEAFF. The CDR3 DNA reads TGTGCCAGCAGCCCCGACACTCTACCGATGAACACTGAAGCTTTCTTT. The full variable domain, its missing parts supplied by reference TRBV7-2 and TRBJ1-1, is GAGVSQSPSNKVTEKGKDVELRCDPISGHTALYWYRQSLGQGLEFLIYFQGNSAPDKSGLPSDRFSAERTGGSVSTLTIQRTQQEDSAVYLCASSPDTLPMNTEAFFGQGTRLTVV.

This chain connects TRBV9 to TRBJ2-3, with TRBD1 as a possible D gene (6 bases). Trimming left V 3 bases short and J 2 bases short, with 10 bases between. The CDR3 length is 14 residues. Germline V gives CDR1 SGDLS, CDR2 YYNGEE. The chain's CDR3 is CASSGGHFTDTQYF. In nucleotides, the CDR3 is TGTGCCAGCAGCGGGGGACATTTCACAGATACGCAGTATTTT.

This clonotype was picked up a small number of times. The chain couples TRBV6-2 or TRBV6-3 to TRBJ1-1, with a tentative D call TRBD1 (5 bases). The length of the CDR3 is 12 residues. The germline V gene encodes CDR1 MNHEY and CDR2 SVGEGT. Trimming removed 5 bases at V and 6 bases at J, with 10 bases between. The CDR3 DNA follows: TGTGCCAGCAGTGACTGGGGGGCTGAAGCTTTCTTT. This codes for CASSDWGAEAFF.

This clonotype was counted ten times or more. The genes are TRBV6-1 and TRBJ2-3; 10 nucleotides align to TRBD2. The CDR3 runs 16 residues. Trimming cost V 6 bases and J 1 base; bases outside gene matches: 7. Germline V gene data show CDR1 as MNHNS and CDR2 as SASEGT. The CDR3 DNA is TGTGCCAGCAGGGGTACAGCGGGAGGGCGCACAGATACGCAGTATTTT. It codes for CASRGTAGGRTDTQYF.

CDR3 sequence: CASSPPGQGVGTEAFF. In DNA, the CDR3 is TGTGCCAGCAGCCCCCCCGGACAGGGCGTTGGGACTGAAGCTTTCTTT. The chain is built from TRBV2 and TRBJ1-1, with 8 bases aligning to TRBD1. Germline loops: CDR1 SNHLY, CDR2 FYNNEI. Losses at the gene ends were 6 bases for V and 5 bases for J; bases not matched to a gene: 14. The CDR3 extends over 16 amino acids.

This clonotype appeared a single time. The chain has TRBV30 and TRBJ2-5; D ambiguous. Trimming left V 4 bases short and J 5 bases short, with 8 bases between. The germline V gene has CDR1 GTSNPN and CDR2 SVGIG (reference sequence). The CDR3 sequence is 11 residues long. The CDR3 coding sequence is TGTGCCTGGAATGAAGAGGAGACCCAGTACTTC. This encodes CAWNEEETQYF.

The sample holds many counts of this clonotype. The CDR3 loop is CASGILVGTGGPEAFF. CDR3 coding DNA: TGTGCTAGTGGTATATTGGTCGGGACAGGGGGCCCTGAAGCTTTCTTT. J is TRBJ1-1 and V is TRBV12-5, with 12 bases lining up with TRBD1. Germline CDR1 reads LGHNT; CDR2 reads FRNRAP. V trimming: 5 bases; J trimming: 6 bases; junction bases outside the gene matches: 10. There are 16 residues in the CDR3.

This clonotype was counted many times. The chain uses TRBV7-8 and TRBJ1-5; the D gene is possibly TRBD1 (6 bases). The CDR3 extends over 16 amino acids. The germline V gene encodes CDR1 SGHVS and CDR2 FQNEAQ. V was trimmed by 1 base and J by 0 bases, leaving 10 bases between them. The DNA for the CDR3 is TGTGCCAGCAGCTTAGAACAGGGCTATAGCAATCAGCCCCAGCATTTT. This translates into CASSLEQGYSNQPQHF. Full variable domain (remainder filled in from reference TRBV7-8 and TRBJ1-5): GAGVSQSPRYKVAKRGQDVALRCDPISGHVSLFWYQQALGQGPEFLTYFQNEAQLDKSGLPSDRFFAERPEGSVSTLKIQRTQQEDSAVYLCASSLEQGYSNQPQHFGDGTRLSIL.

This clonotype was counted ten times or more. The chain links TRBV9 to TRBJ2-6; D gene uncertain. Germline V gene sequence: CDR1 SGDLS, CDR2 YYNGEE. This CDR3 has 13 amino acids. V was pared by 5 bases and J by 0 bases, with 3 bases between. CDR3 amino acids: CASSTSGANVLTF. CDR3 in DNA: TGTGCCAGCAGTACCTCTGGGGCCAACGTCCTGACTTTC.

This chain links TRBV9 with TRBJ2-1; 8 bases match TRBD2. Trimming at V came to 0 bases and at J to 7 bases, leaving 6 bases not matched to a gene. This CDR3 comprises 15 residues. Germline V gene sequence: CDR1 SGDLS, CDR2 YYNGEE. In DNA form, the CDR3 reads TGTGCCAGCAGCGTAGTTGGACTAGCAGGGAATGAGCAGTTCTTC. Residues: CASSVVGLAGNEQFF.

This clonotype has at least ten counts. This chain links TRBV7-8 with TRBJ1-2; 8 bases map to TRBD1. This CDR3 comprises 13 residues. Germline V gene data show CDR1 as SGHVS and CDR2 as FQNEAQ. Germline trimming cut 6 bases from V and 8 bases from J; bases unmatched to any gene: 8. CDR3: CASRPGQGGGYTF. CDR3 nucleotide sequence: TGTGCCAGCAGACCCGGACAGGGAGGCGGCTACACCTTC. The variable domain in full, completed from reference TRBV7-8 and TRBJ1-2, reads GAGVSQSPRYKVAKRGQDVALRCDPISGHVSLFWYQQALGQGPEFLTYFQNEAQLDKSGLPSDRFFAERPEGSVSTLKIQRTQQEDSAVYLCASRPGQGGGYTFGSGTRLTVV.

This clonotype appeared a few times. This chain connects TRBV19 to TRBJ1-2; 8 positions match TRBD1. Germline assignment: CDR1 LNHDA and CDR2 SQIVND (reference sequence). The CDR3 loop spans 16 amino acids. Trimming cost V 6 bases and J 1 base; bases outside gene matches: 10. In nucleotides, the CDR3 is TGTGCCAGTAGGACACAGGGGGGAATCAATAACTATGGCTACACCTTC. Translated, it gives CASRTQGGINNYGYTF.

The V gene is TRBV7-9, the J gene TRBJ2-5, with 7 bases lining up with TRBD2. The CDR3 runs 14 residues. Trimming removed 6 bases from V and 1 base from J; junction bases left unmatched: 5. Germline V lookup: CDR1 SEHNR, CDR2 FQNEAQ (reference sequence). CDR3 region: CASRGGGSQETQYF. Here the CDR3 DNA reads TGTGCCAGCAGAGGCGGGGGATCCCAAGAGACCCAGTACTTC.

This rearrangement joins TRBV5-1 to TRBJ2-5; a possible D gene is TRBD2 (7 bases). Per germline, CDR1 SGHRS and CDR2 YFSETQ. The V end was cut by 0 bases, the J end by 1 base, with 16 bases between. The CDR3 runs 17 residues. CDR3 in DNA: TGCGCCAGCAGCTTGGATGCGGCGGGGGCACCCCAAGAGACCCAGTACTTC. This translates into CASSLDAAGAPQETQYF.

This chain uses TRBV7-8 with TRBJ2-1; D remains unclear. Trimming cost V 2 bases and J 1 base, with 6 bases left between them. CDR3 length: 14 residues. Looked up from germline, CDR1 is SGHVS and CDR2 is FQNEAQ. In nucleotides, the CDR3 is TGTGCCAGCAGCTTACGACGTTCCTACAATGAGCAGTTCTTC. It encodes CASSLRRSYNEQFF. Filled out from reference TRBV7-8 and TRBJ2-1, the complete variable domain reads GAGVSQSPRYKVAKRGQDVALRCDPISGHVSLFWYQQALGQGPEFLTYFQNEAQLDKSGLPSDRFFAERPEGSVSTLKIQRTQQEDSAVYLCASSLRRSYNEQFFGPGTRLTVL.

This clonotype appeared a single time. The genes are TRBV7-6 and TRBJ2-2, with TRBD1 matching 7 bases. The CDR3 consists of 16 residues. Germline V gene sequence: CDR1 SGHVS, CDR2 FNYEAQ. After removal of 5 bases from V and 4 bases from J, the junction contained 10 bases not matched to a gene. CDR3 DNA sequence: TGTGCCAGCAGCAACCGACAGGGAATTACCACCGGGGAGCTGTTTTTT. Encoded protein: CASSNRQGITTGELFF.

The chain is built from TRBV9 and TRBJ2-3; D is unresolved. Germline loops: CDR1 SGDLS, CDR2 YYNGEE. The CDR3 loop spans 14 amino acids. V was trimmed by 4 bases and J by 1 base, leaving 10 bases between them. This chain's CDR3 is CASSTGSRTDTQYF. The CDR3 DNA reads as TGTGCCAGCAGCACGGGCAGCCGCACAGATACGCAGTATTTT.

This clonotype came up many times. The chain recombines TRBV7-2 with TRBJ1-3; TRBD1 matches at 7 bases. Germline V lookup: CDR1 SGHTA, CDR2 FQGNSA. The V gene end was trimmed by 3 bases and the J gene end by 2 bases; junction bases not matched to a gene: 1. There are 14 residues in the CDR3. Here the CDR3 reads CASSFTGAGNTIYF. The CDR3 bases are TGTGCCAGCAGCTTCACAGGGGCTGGAAACACCATATATTTT.

This clonotype was seen more than once but under ten times. V gene TRBV27 combines with J gene TRBJ1-1; TRBD1 agrees at 8 bases. The CDR3 consists of 13 residues. The V gene end was trimmed by 6 bases and the J gene end by 4 bases; junction bases not matched to a gene: 4. CDR1 and CDR2 (germline): MNHEY, SMNVEV (reference sequence). The CDR3 nucleotides are TGTGCCAGCAGAATAACAGGGGGCACTGAAGCTTTCTTT. Protein: CASRITGGTEAFF.

This clonotype was seen more than once but under ten times. This chain uses TRBV7-9 with TRBJ2-1; TRBD2 matches at 9 bases. Per the germline V gene, CDR1 is SEHNR and CDR2 is FQNEAQ (reference sequence). The V and J ends lost 1 base and 2 bases, in that order; junction bases with no gene match: 12. The CDR3 loop spans 19 amino acids. The CDR3 reads CASSLDPLRAGGPYNEQFF. Written as DNA, the CDR3 is TGTGCCAGCAGCTTAGACCCTCTGAGAGCGGGAGGCCCCTACAATGAGCAGTTCTTC.

This clonotype was observed many times. This chain connects TRBV7-2 to TRBJ2-5; D ambiguous. Trimming removed 4 bases at V and 5 bases at J, with 11 bases between. The CDR3 extends over 13 amino acids. Germline V gene data show CDR1 as SGHTA and CDR2 as FQGNSA. CDR3 nucleotide sequence: TGTGCCAGCAGCTGGGGTCTTAGGGAGACCCAGTACTTC. It yields the protein CASSWGLRETQYF.

A few counts support this clonotype. This sequence joins TRBV6-5 and TRBJ1-6, with TRBD1 matching 7 bases. The CDR3 has 15 residues. CDR1 is MNHEY, CDR2 SVGAGI, per germline. J lost 7 bases, V lost 6 bases, and 9 bases had no gene match. CDR3: CASRVSQGGNSPLHF. DNA for the CDR3: TGTGCCAGCAGGGTTTCCCAGGGGGGGAATTCACCCCTCCACTTT.

This clonotype was counted a few times. The junction does not match germline at one end; this may be a read error. This rearrangement joins TRBV7-7 to TRBJ2-3; 7 bases are a match to TRBD2. The CDR3 sequence is 17 residues long. Germline loops: CDR1 SSHAT, CDR2 FNYEAQ (reference sequence). In DNA form, the CDR3 reads TGTGCTAGCAGCCTCGGACCGACACCAGCGGGAACAGATACGCAGTATTTT. It translates to CASSLGPTPAGTDTQYF.

This clonotype was recorded at least ten times. The genes are TRBV2 and TRBJ1-6; D unclear. The CDR3 sequence is 12 residues long. Germline V lookup: CDR1 SNHLY, CDR2 FYNNEI. The germline V and J ends were trimmed by 5 bases and 10 bases, with 9 bases remaining between them. The CDR3 here is CASSPDLSPLHF. The DNA for the CDR3 is TGTGCCAGCAGTCCCGATCTGTCACCCCTCCACTTT.

The rearrangement uses TRBV6-2 or TRBV6-3 and TRBJ2-2, with 8 bases fitting TRBD2. This CDR3 has 16 amino acids. CDR1 MNHEY and CDR2 SVGEGT come from the germline V gene. V was pared by 5 bases and J by 6 bases, with 11 bases of the junction left unmatched. For the CDR3, the DNA is TGTGCCAGCAGTCCTACTAGCGGACTAACCTCCGGGGAGCTGTTTTTT. Protein: CASSPTSGLTSGELFF.